This T cell receptor beta chain was sequenced for a study of blood T cell repertoires in COVID-19 (dated by TCRdb to the early 2020s). About the investigation overall: Samples covering the acute and convalescent phases of COVID-19 were provided by collaborators in the United States, Italy and Spain. Sample metadata almost always included a de-identified subject ID, COVID-19 status, age in years and sex. Where available, HLA class I and class II types were obtained from metadata supplied by the sample provider rather than from assay-based typing. The prospective study material was composed of cDNA or gDNA derived from T cells, B-cell-depleted T cells, or PBMCs. The dataset comprised deeply sampled blood TCRbeta repertoires from subjects exposed to, actively infected with, or recovered from COVID-19. A freely available public database, intended as a resource for researchers studying the immune response to SARS-CoV-2, is where the repertoires were released. Samples came from the ongoing ImmuneRACE study (first 160 participants) plus 1,254 subjects from 6 global collaborators.

TCRbeta CDR3 regions were amplified from genomic DNA by means of the immunoSEQ Assay, a bias-controlled multiplex PCR. On the authors' methods: Nucleated cell counts per sample were estimated from amplification of reference gene primers within the assay. To quantify the absolute abundance of each unique TCRbeta CDR3 rearrangement, sequence reads were collapsed and filtered. For each sample, productive Simpson clonality was calculated by taking the square root of Simpson's diversity index across productive rearrangements. TCRdb provides this immuneACCESS table in a form limited to in-frame rearrangements. Some clones are lacking; in checked studies, under half of them reflect an unresolved V gene, and why the rest are absent is not known. That table furnishes V, J and clone size, whereas the DNA furnished D and trimming. The sample profile shows around 120,000 clones; 70% to 90% of them were found once. The ten largest account for 2% to 2.5% of the sample.

The collaborating institutions used their own protocols to collect whole blood in K2EDTA tubes. Collaborator samples were shipped for TCRbeta analysis as frozen whole blood, isolated PBMCs, or DNA extracted from either sample type. As to this clone: The target of this receptor is not known. No quality values exist for individual bases; no much larger clone is one base distant.

V loses 5 bases of germline sequence and J loses 0 bases, and the interval between the two ends is 17 bases. Taken from cysteine to phenylalanine, the CDR3 has 17 residues. The DNA shown is the 51-base CDR3, in frame from base 1. Based on the germline V gene, the CDR1 and CDR2 sequences are SGHRS and YFSETQ. Findings and caveats that apply to the study as a whole: Clinical and demographic metadata were provided uncurated, with the amount varying by source and participant.

Here the chain combines TRBV5-1 and TRBJ1-4; the D gene identity is not certain. Sequenced: peripheral blood. This clonotype was obtained from a human donor in a cohort sampled during active COVID-19. The CDR3 protein: CASSRREAIATNEKLFF. The nucleotide sequence is given as TGCGCCAGCAGTCGGCGGGAGGCTATAGCAACTAATGAAAAACTGTTTTTT.